These 21 T cell receptor beta chains were all obtained from the same sample, sequenced in a study of blood T cell repertoires in COVID-19. This table comes from immunoSEQ multiplex PCR, and its TCRdb copy is limited to in-frame clones, with some not included. The table shows about 250,000 clones, with 70% to 90% occurring only once. Input material: peripheral blood. The receptor source for this set is a man at least 80 years old with acute or convalescent COVID-19.

Points on this clone: The same CDR3 arises from other DNA sequences in this sample as well. This rearrangement joins TRBV6-5 to TRBJ1-4; tentative D call: TRBD1 (6 bases). The CDR3 length is 14 residues. Germline V gene lookup returns CDR1 MNHEY and CDR2 SVGAGI. The V gene lost 6 bases and the J gene lost 3 bases, with 11 bases spanning the gap. DNA of the CDR3: TGTGCCAGCAGCCCGCAGGGGTCTAATGAAAAACTGTTTTTT. This codes for CASSPQGSNEKLFF.

A remark on this clone: Additional DNA sequences in this sample encode the identical CDR3. This rearrangement joins TRBV3-1 (or the pseudogene TRBV3-2) to TRBJ1-3; no definite D call. Germline loops: CDR1 LGHDT, CDR2 YNNKEL (reference sequence). This CDR3 region has 13 residues. The V end was cut by 1 base, the J end by 4 bases, with 5 bases between. CDR3 region: CASSQGAGNTIYF. CDR3 nucleotides: TGTGCCAGCAGCCAAGGGGCCGGAAACACCATATATTTT.

The rearrangement links TRBV7-8 to TRBJ2-7; the match to TRBD2 covers 8 bases. V shed 5 bases and J 7 bases; nucleotides not matched to a gene: 10. This CDR3 is 14 amino acids long. CDR1 and CDR2 from the germline V gene are SGHVS and FQNEAQ. CDR3 bases: TGTGCCAGCAGCCCGGGGGGGTGCTCTAGGGAGCAGTACTTC. Translation: CASSPGGCSREQYF.

This clone was observed a few times. This chain connects TRBV4-3 to TRBJ2-3; 14 nucleotides agree with TRBD2. Germline CDR1 reads LGHNA; CDR2 reads YSLEER. V shed 0 bases and J 9 bases; nucleotides not matched to a gene: 8. This CDR3 is 17 amino acids long. CDR3 bases: TGCGCCAGCAGCCAAGACAGCGGGACTAGCGGGGGCCTAACGCAGTATTTT. Its protein product is CASSQDSGTSGGLTQYF.

The chain has TRBV19 and TRBJ1-5; 12 positions match TRBD1. This CDR3 spans 16 amino acids. The junction had 11 bases not matched to a gene; V was cut back by 7 bases and J by 7 bases. Germline V gives CDR1 LNHDA, CDR2 SQIVND (reference sequence). In nucleotides, the CDR3 is TGTGCCAGTAAAGGGGACAGGGGGCGCAAAGGACAGCCCCAGCATTTT. Encoded protein: CASKGDRGRKGQPQHF.

V is TRBV6-2 or TRBV6-3 and J is TRBJ2-5; 7 nucleotides align to TRBD2. The CDR3 loop spans 16 amino acids. With 2 bases clipped from V and 0 bases from J, the junction kept 6 bases outside the gene matches. Germline-derived CDR1 and CDR2 are MNHEY and SVGEGT. The CDR3 protein is CASSYGASGYQETQYF. The CDR3 DNA reads as TGTGCCAGCAGTTACGGGGCTAGCGGTTACCAAGAGACCCAGTACTTC.

The V call is TRBV20-1, the J call TRBJ1-2; 8 bases are a match to TRBD1. CDR1 is DFQATT and CDR2 is SNEGSKA in the germline V gene (reference sequence). V shed 6 bases and J 8 bases; nucleotides not matched to a gene: 5. The CDR3 contains 11 residues. CDR3 protein: CSARQGSGYTF. The CDR3 DNA reads TGCAGTGCGCGACAGGGGTCGGGCTACACCTTC.

This clone was seen just once. CDR3 sequence: CASSVASSGANVLTF. The CDR3 coding sequence is TGTGCCAGCAGCGTAGCCTCCTCTGGGGCCAACGTCCTGACTTTC. The rearrangement joins TRBV28 to TRBJ2-6; no clear D. The V gene lost 6 bases and the J gene lost 0 bases, with 9 bases spanning the gap. The CDR3 is 15 residues long. Germline CDR1 is MDHEN and CDR2 is SYDVKM. The variable domain in full, with the rest retrieved from reference TRBV28 and TRBJ2-6, is DVKVTQSSRYLVKRTGEKVFLECVQDMDHENMFWYRQDPGLGLRLIYFSYDVKMKEKGDIPEGYSVSREKKERFSLILESASTNQTSMYLCASSVASSGANVLTFGAGSRLTVL.

The genes are TRBV3-1 (or the pseudogene TRBV3-2) and TRBJ2-3; D is unresolved. V lost 1 base and J lost 3, with 5 bases in between. Germline V gene data show CDR1 as LGHDT and CDR2 as YNNKEL (reference sequence). CDR3 length: 13 amino acids. The CDR3 region is CASSQGATDTQYF. The CDR3 DNA follows: TGTGCCAGCAGCCAAGGAGCTACAGATACGCAGTATTTT.

The rearrangement uses TRBV6-5 and TRBJ2-7; possibly TRBD2 for D (6 bases). Trimming removed 6 bases at V and 5 bases at J, with 17 bases between. CDR3 length: 14 amino acids. Germline-derived CDR1 and CDR2 are MNHEY and SVGAGI. The DNA of the CDR3 is TGTGCCAGCAGCTACCAGTGGGGGGAGGACGAGCAGTACTTC. Translation gives CASSYQWGEDEQYF.

This chain joins TRBV29-1 and TRBJ2-7, with 11 bases fitting TRBD2. J was trimmed by 5 bases and V by 6 bases; bases with no gene match: 6. Germline V CDR1 and CDR2: SQVTM, ANQGSEA. This CDR3 has 13 residues. The CDR3 spells CSVLLAGVHEQYF. As DNA, the CDR3 is TGCAGCGTCCTACTAGCGGGAGTTCACGAGCAGTACTTC.

The sample holds one count of this clone. CDR3 sequence: CASSPERGLGSPLHF. The CDR3 coding sequence is TGTGCCAGCTCACCAGAGAGGGGGCTGGGTTCACCCCTCCACTTT. The J gene is TRBJ1-6, the V gene TRBV18; 7 nucleotides agree with TRBD1. The CDR3 consists of 15 residues. Germline-derived CDR1 and CDR2 are KGHSH and LQKENI. The ends lost 2 bases at V and 9 bases at J; junction bases unmatched: 7.

The chain couples TRBV18 to TRBJ2-1; maybe TRBD2 (5 bases). Germline V gene sequence: CDR1 KGHSH, CDR2 LQKENI. V was trimmed by 2 bases and J by 5 bases, leaving 7 bases between them. This CDR3 comprises 13 residues. The CDR3 coding sequence is TGTGCCAGCTCACCAAGGGAGCACAATGAGCAGTTCTTC. Translating it yields CASSPREHNEQFF. The full variable domain, in which reference TRBV18 and TRBJ2-1 provide the parts outside the CDR3, is NAGVMQNPRHLVRRRGQEARLRCSPMKGHSHVYWYRQLPEEGLKFMVYLQKENIIDESGMPKERFSAEFPKEGPSILRIQQVVRGDSAAYFCASSPREHNEQFFGPGTRLTVL.

The rearrangement joins TRBV7-9 to TRBJ2-7, with a tentative D call TRBD1 (6 bases). Trimming pared 3 bases from V and 5 bases from J, leaving 11 bases between. Germline V gene data show CDR1 as SEHNR and CDR2 as FQNEAQ (reference sequence). The CDR3 length is 13 residues. In DNA, the CDR3 is TGTGCCAGCAGCTTGCAGGGGTTGCACGAGCAGTACTTC. Protein: CASSLQGLHEQYF.

This chain connects TRBV9 to TRBJ1-6; TRBD1 might be the D (5 bases). Deletions cut 4 bases from V and 8 bases from J, with 19 bases between. The germline V gene encodes CDR1 SGDLS and CDR2 YYNGEE. The CDR3 is 16 residues long. The CDR3 region is CASSPRASLTDSPLHF. The CDR3 DNA reads TGTGCCAGCAGCCCCCGGGCCTCCCTGACAGATTCACCCCTCCACTTT.

V gene TRBV5-1 combines with J gene TRBJ2-1, with 7 nucleotides matching TRBD2. CDR3 length: 18 residues. V gave up 2 bases and J gave up 6 bases; unmatched junction bases: 17. CDR1 is SGHRS and CDR2 is YFSETQ in the germline V gene. The CDR3 region is CASSFVTSGVYTGNEQFF. CDR3 in DNA: TGCGCCAGCAGCTTCGTGACCAGCGGGGTGTATACAGGCAATGAGCAGTTCTTC.

J is TRBJ1-1 and V is TRBV6-1, with 7 bases aligning to TRBD1. This CDR3 region has 13 residues. The germline CDR1 and CDR2 sequences are MNHNS and SASEGT. After removal of 1 base from V and 8 bases from J, the junction contained 4 bases not matched to a gene. The CDR3 spells CASSEGKDREAFF. The CDR3, as DNA: TGTGCCAGCAGTGAAGGGAAGGACAGGGAAGCTTTCTTT.

The CDR3 nucleotides read TGTGCCAGTAGCCCTAGGAGTCGAGAGACCCAGTACTTC. It yields the protein CASSPRSRETQYF. The gene calls are TRBV19 and TRBJ2-5; no definite D call. This CDR3 contains 13 residues. Per germline, CDR1 LNHDA and CDR2 SQIVND (reference sequence). The V end lost 6 bases, the J end lost 4 bases, and 12 bases lay between the germline ends.

The chain joins TRBV19 to TRBJ2-3; 9 nucleotides agree with TRBD2. The V gene's germline CDR1 is LNHDA and CDR2 SQIVND (reference sequence). The length of the CDR3 is 16 residues. Trimming removed 7 bases from V and 0 bases from J; junction bases left unmatched: 8. CDR3 sequence (DNA): TGTGCCAGTATCGGTAGCGGGGGTTCTAGCACAGATACGCAGTATTTT. It codes for CASIGSGGSSTDTQYF.

The chain has TRBV5-6 and TRBJ2-7; the D gene is possibly TRBD1 (6 bases). V lost 0 bases and J lost 4, with 8 bases in between. In germline, CDR1 is SGHDT, CDR2 YYEEEE. The CDR3 has 13 residues. The CDR3 DNA reads TGTGCCAGCAGCTTGGTACAGGGTTACGAGCAGTACTTC. Residues: CASSLVQGYEQYF.

The chain carries TRBV18 and TRBJ1-1; D remains ambiguous. Trimming removed 0 bases at V and 0 bases at J, with 5 bases between. Germline CDR1 reads KGHSH; CDR2 reads LQKENI. This CDR3 is built from 14 residues. The CDR3 is CASSPPELNTEAFF. In DNA, the CDR3 is TGTGCCAGCTCACCACCAGAGTTGAACACTGAAGCTTTCTTT.